A selection of T cell receptor beta chains follows, all from one sample in a study of T cells after posttransplantation cyclophosphamide. Clones were read by immunoSEQ multiplex PCR, and TCRdb kept only the in-frame ones, dropping some. Of over 15,000 clones in the sample, over 65% were seen once. Sequencing input: memory CD4+ T cells sorted from blood. The receptors stem from a young man in good health and a related stem cell transplant donor. The CDR3 runs from the conserved cysteine through the conserved F or W. D genes are given only for firm matches.

V gene	D gene	J gene	CDR3 protein
TRBV2	-	TRBJ1-1	CASTRDREAFF
TRBV4-3	-	TRBJ2-5	CASSQDIGEGETQYF
TRBV19	TRBD1	TRBJ1-2	CASTPTGGYGYTF
TRBV7-9	-	TRBJ1-6	CASSLRQNNSPLHF
TRBV6-6	TRBD1	TRBJ2-3	CASSYYRDRVGDTQYF
TRBV5-1	TRBD1	TRBJ2-1	CASSLGGQGNEQFF
TRBV5-1	-	TRBJ2-3	CASSDNTDTQYF
TRBV7-3	TRBD2	TRBJ2-1	CASSLGLAVNNEQFF
TRBV19	-	TRBJ2-5	CASSIDRLQETQYF
TRBV5-6	TRBD1	TRBJ1-1	CASSSGQGRWATEAFF
TRBV27	TRBD2	TRBJ2-3	CASSTGTSGVYTQYF
TRBV7-9	-	TRBJ2-7	CASSLEGHLYEQYF
TRBV27	TRBD2	TRBJ2-1	CASTTFTGTSIDEQFF
TRBV5-1	-	TRBJ1-6	CASSLASGGGSPLHF
TRBV5-1	TRBD2	TRBJ2-5	CASSITGTREETQYF
TRBV28	TRBD2	TRBJ2-7	CASRHAPGGVAEQYF
TRBV15	TRBD2	TRBJ2-3	CATSREYSGLAGTDTQYF
TRBV9	-	TRBJ2-1	CASSVLGNEQFF
TRBV4-2	TRBD2	TRBJ2-7	CASSQGGSGGREQYF
TRBV7-9	TRBD1	TRBJ2-5	CASSSPGQGKETQYF
TRBV7-8	TRBD1	TRBJ2-1	CASSPGQGKDEQFF
TRBV13	-	TRBJ2-3	CASSLGLVDTQYF
TRBV7-2	TRBD2	TRBJ2-1	CASSSPSSGGAGYNEQFF
TRBV10-3	-	TRBJ2-6	CAISESGAPSGANVLTF
TRBV4-2	-	TRBJ1-2	CASSQDAGAVYGYTF
TRBV5-1	-	TRBJ2-2	CASSLAGTSNTGELFF
TRBV2	-	TRBJ2-7	CASSEQGYEQYF
TRBV28	-	TRBJ1-1	CASSTNVAFF
TRBV12-5	-	TRBJ1-5	CASGRNQPQHF
TRBV10-3	TRBD1	TRBJ2-2	CAIKGQGAGELFF
TRBV5-6	TRBD1	TRBJ1-2	CASSLGTGGFYGYTF
TRBV5-4	TRBD1	TRBJ2-7	CASSNPGQGLTYEQYF
TRBV5-1	-	TRBJ1-2	CASSLIGEEVNGYTF
TRBV28	TRBD2	TRBJ2-3	CASSLPLGGGSTDTQYF
TRBV18	-	TRBJ2-1	CASSSGVHNEQFF
TRBV28	-	TRBJ1-2	CASSSPPAGAGYTF
TRBV4-3	-	TRBJ1-1	CASSQEITGPTEAFF
TRBV23-1	-	TRBJ2-1	CASSQSHGNSYNEQFF
TRBV5-8	TRBD1	TRBJ1-1	CASSLGRALDRGLYTEAFF
TRBV12-2	-	TRBJ2-2	CASRRQLAGGPNTGELFF
TRBV9	TRBD1	TRBJ2-1	CASSVGGTGDKFF
TRBV6-1	TRBD2	TRBJ2-5	CASSGGGNGKTQYF
TRBV5-1	-	TRBJ1-2	CASSLSGEGGGYTF
TRBV2	-	TRBJ1-5	CASSVGRGQPQHF
TRBV6-6	TRBD1	TRBJ2-7	CASRYSTGGSGEQYF
TRBV19	TRBD2	TRBJ2-2	CASQRGVWEGELFF
TRBV5-1	-	TRBJ1-4	CASTVDSYNEKLFF
TRBV19	-	TRBJ1-1	CASSIQGYTAFF
TRBV5-1	-	TRBJ2-2	CASSLDGANTGELFF
TRBV7-3	TRBD1	TRBJ2-3	CASSFSGQGTTDTQYF
TRBV6-1	-	TRBJ1-4	CASSEGPEAEKLFF
TRBV7-6	-	TRBJ1-4	CASSLPYEKLFF
TRBV4-2	TRBD2	TRBJ2-2	CASSQTSGGINTGELFF
TRBV5-1	-	TRBJ2-2	CASSLGGANTGELFF
TRBV5-5	TRBD2	TRBJ2-1	CASSPREGPHNEQFF
TRBV14	TRBD1	TRBJ2-1	CASSQDIRWGTGSYNEQFF
TRBV6-6	TRBD2	TRBJ2-5	CASSYVLAGGKETQYF
TRBV9	-	TRBJ2-3	CASGASVGTDTQYF
TRBV9	TRBD1	TRBJ1-4	CASSPLLRGTGRDNEKLFF
TRBV4-1	TRBD1	TRBJ2-4	CASSQDHLRGRSKNIQYF